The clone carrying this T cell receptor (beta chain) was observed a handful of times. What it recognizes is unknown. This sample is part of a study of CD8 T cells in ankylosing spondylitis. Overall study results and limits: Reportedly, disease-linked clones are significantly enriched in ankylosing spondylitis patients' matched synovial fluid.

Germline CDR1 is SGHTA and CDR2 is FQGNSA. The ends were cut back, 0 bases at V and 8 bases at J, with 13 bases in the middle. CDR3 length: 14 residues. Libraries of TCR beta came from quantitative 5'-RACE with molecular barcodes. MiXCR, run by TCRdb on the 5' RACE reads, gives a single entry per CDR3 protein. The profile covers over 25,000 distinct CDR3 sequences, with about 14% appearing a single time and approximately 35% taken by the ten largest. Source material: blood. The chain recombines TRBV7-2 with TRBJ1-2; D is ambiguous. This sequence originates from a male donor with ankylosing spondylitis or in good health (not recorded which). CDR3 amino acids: CASSLAGRGKGYTF. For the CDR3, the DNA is TGTGCCAGCAGCTTAGCGGGGAGAGGGAAGGGCTACACCTTC.